The 20 T cell receptor beta chains in this list originate from one sample, sequenced in a study of response to subunit inactivated influenza vaccine. TCRdb redid the calling of the RT-PCR reads with MiXCR, one entry per CDR3 protein. The sample holds about 570,000 distinct CDR3 sequences, 10% to 12% seen once. The same specimen was also included in a second study, on T cells expressing NK-cell markers. From that report: Researchers built TCR beta cDNA using 5'RACE template switching with UMIs.

The specimen was PBMCs from blood, collected on the day of vaccination. The receptors were gathered from a man aged 45-65 years who received an inactivated influenza vaccine.

This clonotype has a count of ten or more. The CDR3 region has the DNA TGTGCCAGCAGGCGACCCGGGACTAGAGGTAGCACAGATACGCAGTATTTT. Translating it yields CASRRPGTRGSTDTQYF. The chain recombines TRBV11-2 with TRBJ2-3; TRBD2 agrees at 8 bases. The V gene's germline CDR1 is SGHAT and CDR2 FQNNGV. J gave up 0 bases and V 6 bases, and 11 bases lay outside the gene matches. This CDR3 has 17 residues.

This clonotype has just a few counts. V usage is TRBV5-6 and J usage is TRBJ2-7; 8 nucleotides line up with TRBD1. The junction had 5 bases not matched to a gene; V was cut back by 0 bases and J by 0 bases. This CDR3 is built from 16 residues. Germline V lookup: CDR1 SGHDT, CDR2 YYEEEE. The CDR3 region is CASSLAGGQVSYEQYF. DNA for the CDR3: TGTGCCAGCAGCTTGGCCGGGGGACAGGTCTCCTACGAGCAGTACTTC.

With respect to this clonotype: The junction and the germline gene differ at one end; a read error may be behind it. The chain links TRBV28 to TRBJ2-2, with a tentative D call TRBD2 (6 bases). Germline-derived CDR1 and CDR2 are MDHEN and SYDVKM. The CDR3 has 14 residues. The DNA for the CDR3 is TGTGCCAGCAGTTCCGGACTAAACACCCGGGAGCTGTTTTTT. Residues: CASSSGLNTRELFF.

This clonotype was counted at least ten times. The rearrangement joins TRBV20-1 to TRBJ2-3; no clear D gene. Trimming removed 0 bases from V and 2 bases from J, with 18 bases in between. This CDR3 region has 17 residues. In germline, CDR1 is DFQATT, CDR2 SNEGSKA (reference sequence). The CDR3 DNA reads TGCAGTGCTAGAGATATCAAGGCAGGAAGCCTCACAGATACGCAGTATTTT. Translating it yields CSARDIKAGSLTDTQYF.

The gene calls are TRBV7-2 and TRBJ2-1; 7 nucleotides match TRBD2. Unmatched junction bases numbered 10, after V lost 3 bases and J lost 2 bases. Germline CDR1 is SGHTA and CDR2 is FQGNSA. The CDR3 covers 17 residues. Here the CDR3 reads CASSFTSGGETYNEQFF. Here the CDR3 DNA reads TGTGCCAGCAGCTTCACAAGTGGGGGGGAAACCTACAATGAGCAGTTCTTC.

This clonotype was seen a handful of times. The CDR3 is CASSPSGGITDTQYF. CDR3 DNA: TGTGCCAGCTCACCTTCAGGTGGAATCACAGATACGCAGTATTTT. The chain couples TRBV18 to TRBJ2-3; D ambiguous. Trimming stripped 3 bases from V and 2 bases from J, with 12 bases between. Germline assignment: CDR1 KGHSH and CDR2 LQKENI. This CDR3 comprises 15 residues.

The table lists this clonotype with a few counts. The chain carries TRBV7-9 and TRBJ2-1, with 7 positions matching TRBD1. This CDR3 contains 16 residues. The V gene's germline CDR1 is SEHNR and CDR2 FQNEAQ (reference sequence). After removal of 4 bases from V and 0 bases from J, the junction contained 6 bases not matched to a gene. The CDR3 nucleotides read TGTGCCAGCAGCTCACCCAGGGGGAGCTCCTACAATGAGCAGTTCTTC. Translating gives CASSSPRGSSYNEQFF.

This chain links TRBV6-2 or TRBV6-3 with TRBJ2-5; TRBD1 aligns across 8 bases. CDR3 length: 16 residues. The germline CDR1 and CDR2 sequences are MNHEY and SVGEGT. The junction had 7 bases not matched to a gene; V was cut back by 0 bases and J by 4 bases. The CDR3 coding sequence is TGTGCCAGCAGTTACTCGGTGGACAGGGTTCGAGAGACCCAGTACTTC. Protein sequence: CASSYSVDRVRETQYF.

The chain combines TRBV18 with TRBJ1-2; no clear D. Germline CDR1 and CDR2: KGHSH and LQKENI. The CDR3 is made up of 14 amino acids. Trimming pared 3 bases from V and 4 bases from J, leaving 12 bases between. The CDR3 DNA is TGTGCCAGCTCACCCGGAGCAGACGTCTATGGCTACACCTTC. Amino acids: CASSPGADVYGYTF.

The J gene is TRBJ1-4, the V gene TRBV5-6, with D uncertain. V was shortened by 4 bases and J by 4 bases, with 5 bases between the two germline ends. The CDR3 runs 12 residues. Per the germline V gene, CDR1 is SGHDT and CDR2 is YYEEEE. The CDR3 region is CASSNGNEKLFF. DNA of the CDR3: TGTGCCAGCAGCAATGGTAATGAAAAACTGTTTTTT.

The sample holds many counts of this clonotype. The J gene is TRBJ2-2, the V gene TRBV6-2 or TRBV6-3; D possibly corresponds to TRBD1 (5 bases). From germline, CDR1 is MNHEY and CDR2 SVGEGT. V was shortened by 1 base and J by 4 bases, with 7 bases between the two germline ends. The CDR3 runs to 14 residues. The DNA of the CDR3 is TGTGCCAGCAGTTACTGGCAGGGCACCGGGGAGCTGTTTTTT. As protein: CASSYWQGTGELFF.

This clonotype occurred a few times. The chain is built from TRBV5-1 and TRBJ2-5; the D gene could be TRBD1 or TRBD2 (5 bases each). Germline V gene sequence: CDR1 SGHRS, CDR2 YFSETQ. V was shortened by 4 bases and J by 0 bases, with 13 bases between the two germline ends. This CDR3 has 15 amino acids. The CDR3 spells CASSPGTKYQETQYF. CDR3 DNA: TGCGCCAGCAGCCCCGGGACCAAATACCAAGAGACCCAGTACTTC.

The table lists this clonotype with many counts. The rearrangement joins TRBV3-1 to TRBJ1-3; D is undetermined. The length of the CDR3 is 14 residues. CDR1 LGHDT and CDR2 YNNKEL come from the germline V gene (reference sequence). V was trimmed by 2 bases and J by 8 bases, leaving 13 bases between them. The CDR3 nucleotides read TGTGCCAGCAGCCAAAGCAGGCGGGGTTACACCATATATTTT. This encodes CASSQSRRGYTIYF.

Ten or more counts support this clonotype. This rearrangement joins TRBV5-1 to TRBJ2-1, with 14 bases lining up with TRBD2. Germline V gives CDR1 SGHRS, CDR2 YFSETQ. Germline trimming cut 2 bases from V and 6 bases from J; bases unmatched to any gene: 1. This CDR3 contains 15 residues. The CDR3 loop reads CASSLGTSGSNEQFF. The CDR3 DNA is TGCGCCAGCAGCTTAGGGACTAGCGGGAGCAATGAGCAGTTCTTC.

The table lists this clonotype with a few counts. This chain uses TRBV11-3 with TRBJ2-1; TRBD1 aligns across 9 bases. V lost 5 bases to trimming and J lost 7 bases; unmatched junction nucleotides: 12. Germline loops: CDR1 SGHNT, CDR2 YENEEA. This CDR3 spans 16 amino acids. The CDR3 sequence: CASSPSYRGLENEQFF. Written as DNA, the CDR3 is TGTGCCAGCAGCCCCTCTTACAGGGGGCTTGAGAATGAGCAGTTCTTC.

This chain joins TRBV15 and TRBJ2-3; 12 bases align to TRBD2. This CDR3 spans 15 amino acids. The V gene end was trimmed by 3 bases and the J gene end by 5 bases; junction bases not matched to a gene: 3. Germline-derived CDR1 and CDR2 are LNHNV and YYDKDF (reference sequence). The CDR3 region has the DNA TGTGCCACCAGCAGGCGACTAGCGGGAGAAGATACGCAGTATTTT. Its translation is CATSRRLAGEDTQYF.

Only a few counts were recorded for this clonotype. This chain links TRBV5-5 with TRBJ2-1; perhaps TRBD2 as D (5 bases). The CDR3 covers 13 residues. CDR1 and CDR2 (germline): SGHKS, YYEKEE (reference sequence). V was pared by 5 bases and J by 6 bases, with 12 bases between. CDR3 in amino acids: CASSFLRGNEQFF. As DNA, the CDR3 is TGTGCCAGCAGTTTCCTTCGGGGCAATGAGCAGTTCTTC.

The V gene is TRBV21-1, the J gene TRBJ1-2; TRBD1 is the table's D call and was not checked against the DNA. TRBV21-1 is an annotated pseudogene. This CDR3 has 16 amino acids. CDR3 amino acids: CASSNPKTGGVNGYTF. The CDR3 coding sequence is TGTGCCAGCAGCAACCCAAAAACAGGGGGAGTTAATGGCTACACCTTC.

The chain uses TRBV4-2 and TRBJ2-1, with 9 bases fitting TRBD2. Trimming cost V 11 bases and J 7 bases; bases outside gene matches: 15. Germline assignment: CDR1 LGHNA and CDR2 YNFKEQ. The CDR3 sequence is 15 residues long. The CDR3 DNA reads as TGTGCCTCAAGACCCTCAGCGGGGGGACAAAATGAGCAGTTCTTC. This translates into CASRPSAGGQNEQFF.

This clonotype was seen a handful of times. The V and J genes are TRBV5-1 and TRBJ2-2; tentative D call: TRBD1 (5 bases). Germline CDR1 is SGHRS and CDR2 is YFSETQ. The V end lost 0 bases, the J end lost 5 bases, and 11 bases lay between the germline ends. The CDR3 length is 15 residues. The CDR3 reads CASSLAWGRTGELFF. In DNA form, the CDR3 reads TGCGCCAGCAGCTTGGCCTGGGGCAGAACCGGGGAGCTGTTTTTT.